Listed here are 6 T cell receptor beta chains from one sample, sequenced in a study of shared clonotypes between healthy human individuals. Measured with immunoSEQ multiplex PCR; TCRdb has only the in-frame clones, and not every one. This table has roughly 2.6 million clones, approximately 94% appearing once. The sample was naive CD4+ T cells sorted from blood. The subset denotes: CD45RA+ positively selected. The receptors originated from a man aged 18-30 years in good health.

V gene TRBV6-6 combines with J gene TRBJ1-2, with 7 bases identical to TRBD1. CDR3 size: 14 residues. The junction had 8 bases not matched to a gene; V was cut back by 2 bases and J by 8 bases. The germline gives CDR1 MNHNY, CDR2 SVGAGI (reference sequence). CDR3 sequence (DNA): TGTGCCAGCAGTTACGACCAGGGGGGAAACGGCTACACCTTC. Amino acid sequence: CASSYDQGGNGYTF.

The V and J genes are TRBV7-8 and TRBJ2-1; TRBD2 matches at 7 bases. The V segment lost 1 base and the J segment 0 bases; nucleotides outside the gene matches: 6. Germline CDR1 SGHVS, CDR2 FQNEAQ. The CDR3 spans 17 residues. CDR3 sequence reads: CASSLVGGLSSYNEQFF. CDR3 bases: TGTGCCAGCAGCTTAGTGGGGGGACTAAGCTCCTACAATGAGCAGTTCTTC.

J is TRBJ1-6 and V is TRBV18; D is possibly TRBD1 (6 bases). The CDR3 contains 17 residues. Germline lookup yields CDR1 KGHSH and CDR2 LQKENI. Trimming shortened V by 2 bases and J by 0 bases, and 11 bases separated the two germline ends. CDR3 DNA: TGTGCCAGCTCACCATACACAGGGAGCTCCTATAATTCACCCCTCCACTTT. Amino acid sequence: CASSPYTGSSYNSPLHF.

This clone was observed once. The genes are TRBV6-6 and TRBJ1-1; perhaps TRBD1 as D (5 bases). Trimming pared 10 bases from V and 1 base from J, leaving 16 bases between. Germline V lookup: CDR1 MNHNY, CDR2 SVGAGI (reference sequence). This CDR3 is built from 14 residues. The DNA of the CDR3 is TGTGCCAAGAGGGTCGGGGCGCAGAACACTGAAGCTTTCTTT. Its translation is CAKRVGAQNTEAFF.

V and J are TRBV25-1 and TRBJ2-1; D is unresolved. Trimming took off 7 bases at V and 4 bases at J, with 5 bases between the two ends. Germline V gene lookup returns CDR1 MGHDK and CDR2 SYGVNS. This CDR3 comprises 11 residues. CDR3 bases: TGTGCCAGCACCGGGTACAATGAGCAGTTCTTC. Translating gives CASTGYNEQFF.

The CDR3 protein is CASSQGGQGAWEKLFF. The CDR3 DNA follows: TGCGCCAGCAGCCAAGGGGGGCAGGGGGCGTGGGAAAAACTGTTTTTT. The chain combines TRBV4-1 with TRBJ1-4, with 8 bases matching TRBD1. Unmatched junction bases numbered 9, after V lost 1 base and J lost 8 bases. The CDR3 runs 16 residues. CDR1 and CDR2 from the germline V gene are MGHRA and YSYEKL.